Following are 19 T cell receptor beta chains from one sample sequenced in a study of CD4+ T cells in melanoma. Clones were sequenced by immunoSEQ multiplex PCR, and TCRdb holds only the in-frame ones, with some missing. The table has approximately 11,000 clones, 65% to 75% seen once. The source material was cells from a culture (not recorded whether cultured in vitro). The receptors originated from a human donor with melanoma.

This clone came up a few times. V and J are TRBV30 and TRBJ1-4; the D is unclear. The germline gives CDR1 GTSNPN, CDR2 SVGIG (reference sequence). The ends were cut back, 3 bases at V and 5 bases at J, with 10 bases in the middle. This CDR3 has 13 residues. The CDR3 sequence: CAWRLALNEKLFF. The CDR3 DNA reads TGTGCCTGGAGACTTGCATTGAATGAAAAACTGTTTTTT.

The V and J genes are TRBV7-8 and TRBJ2-3; possible D gene TRBD2, 5 bases. V lost 5 bases, J lost 0 bases, and 12 bases lay in between. The CDR3 has 15 residues. Germline CDR1 and CDR2: SGHVS and FQNEAQ. The CDR3 sequence: CASSPRRTSTDTQYF. CDR3 nucleotides: TGTGCCAGCAGCCCCCGCCGGACTAGCACAGATACGCAGTATTTT.

The J gene is TRBJ2-4, the V gene TRBV7-2; D is ambiguous. The germline V and J ends were trimmed by 4 bases and 3 bases, with 13 bases remaining between them. This CDR3 is built from 15 residues. Per germline, CDR1 SGHTA and CDR2 FQGNSA. DNA for the CDR3: TGTGCCAGCAGCTCCCCCCATCTTGGCAAAAACATTCAGTACTTC. Translating gives CASSSPHLGKNIQYF.

This clone was recorded a few times. The chain uses TRBV6-1 and TRBJ1-1, with D possibly TRBD1 on 5 matching bases. Trimming removed 7 bases from V and 4 bases from J, with 16 bases in between. The CDR3 spans 14 residues. The germline V gene has CDR1 MNHNS and CDR2 SASEGT. Here the CDR3 reads CASTIQGSGTEAFF. The DNA of the CDR3 is TGTGCCAGCACTATCCAGGGTTCCGGCACTGAAGCTTTCTTT.

This sequence joins TRBV18 and TRBJ2-7, with D unclear. V was pared by 3 bases and J by 7 bases, with 10 bases between. The CDR3 loop spans 12 amino acids. CDR1 and CDR2 (germline): KGHSH, LQKENI. In DNA form, the CDR3 reads TGTGCCAGCTCACCGCTCTTAGGAGAGCAGTACTTC. Translation gives CASSPLLGEQYF.

This chain connects TRBV5-1 to TRBJ1-3; D is ambiguous. Germline V gives CDR1 SGHRS, CDR2 YFSETQ. V was cut by 3 bases and J by 4 bases, with 8 bases left in between. The CDR3 runs 13 residues. The CDR3 here is CASSSVPGNTIYF. The CDR3 nucleotides are TGCGCCAGCAGCTCTGTACCCGGAAACACCATATATTTT.

The rearrangement links TRBV14 to TRBJ2-5; D possibly matches TRBD1 or TRBD2 (5 bases each). V shed 3 bases and J shed 4 bases, with 21 bases lying between them. From germline, CDR1 is SGHDN and CDR2 FVKESK. CDR3 length: 17 residues. The CDR3 DNA reads TGTGCCAGCAGCCATGCCGCAGGGACCGCGTACGGAGAGACCCAGTACTTC. Protein product: CASSHAAGTAYGETQYF.

In its sample, this clone was seen a few times. This chain links TRBV10-2 with TRBJ1-2; D is unclear. The CDR3 extends over 15 amino acids. CDR1 is WSHSY, CDR2 SAAADI, per germline. V gave up 1 base and J gave up 4 bases, with 13 bases separating them. The chain's CDR3 is CASSEYRDRGYGYTF. In nucleotides, the CDR3 is TGCGCCAGCAGTGAGTATCGGGATCGCGGCTATGGCTACACCTTC.

The rearrangement uses TRBV7-8 and TRBJ2-5, with D perhaps given as TRBD1 or TRBD2 (6 bases each). V dropped 5 bases and J dropped 3 bases, with 13 bases sitting between them. Germline V CDR1 and CDR2: SGHVS, FQNEAQ. The CDR3 covers 14 residues. CDR3: CASSRGRSEETQYF. CDR3 coding DNA: TGTGCCAGCAGCCGGGGGCGATCGGAAGAGACCCAGTACTTC.

This clone was counted a few times. The CDR3: CASSQDSVPYEQYF. The CDR3 bases are TGTGCCAGCAGCCAAGACTCCGTTCCCTACGAGCAGTACTTC. V and J are TRBV14 and TRBJ2-7, with D unresolved. This CDR3 contains 14 residues. The germline CDR1 and CDR2 sequences are SGHDN and FVKESK. The V and J ends lost 0 bases and 2 bases respectively, with 8 bases between them.

This clone was picked up a small number of times. The gene calls are TRBV2 and TRBJ2-3, with a weak D call TRBD1 (6 bases). This CDR3 is 15 amino acids long. CDR1 and CDR2 (germline): SNHLY, FYNNEI. Deletions cut 5 bases from V and 3 bases from J, with 15 bases between. The DNA for the CDR3 is TGTGCCAGCAGTAGGGTCGGACAGAGAACAGATACGCAGTATTTT. It is translated as CASSRVGQRTDTQYF.

The rearrangement joins TRBV7-3 to TRBJ2-6, with D unresolved. The germline V gene has CDR1 SGHTA and CDR2 FQGTGA. CDR3 size: 16 residues. Trimming removed 5 bases at V and 0 bases at J, with 11 bases between. The CDR3 spells CASSQRAGSGANVLTF. Written as DNA, the CDR3 is TGTGCCAGCAGCCAACGGGCAGGCTCTGGGGCCAACGTCCTGACTTTC.

The rearrangement links TRBV7-9 to TRBJ2-2; no reliable D call. Germline-derived CDR1 and CDR2 are SEHNR and FQNEAQ (reference sequence). Trimming cost V 5 bases and J 5 bases, with 15 bases left between them. The CDR3 extends over 15 amino acids. As DNA, the CDR3 is TGTGCCAGCAGCCTCCCCCTCTGGGGAACCGGGGAGCTGTTTTTT. This encodes CASSLPLWGTGELFF.

V is TRBV6-5 and J is TRBJ2-5; TRBD2 agrees at 7 bases. The junction had 6 bases not matched to a gene; V was cut back by 0 bases and J by 5 bases. CDR1 is MNHEY, CDR2 SVGAGI, per germline. CDR3 length: 15 residues. The CDR3 loop is CASSYSRTSLETQYF. Written as DNA, the CDR3 is TGTGCCAGCAGTTACTCGAGGACTAGTCTCGAGACCCAGTACTTC.

This clone was seen once. The V gene is TRBV6-5, the J gene TRBJ2-2; 7 bases fit TRBD2. Looked up from germline, CDR1 is MNHEY and CDR2 is SVGAGI. V shed 5 bases, J shed 0 bases, and the junction held 3 bases outside the gene matches. This CDR3 is built from 15 residues. CDR3 loop: CASSLGTTNTGELFF. In nucleotides, the CDR3 is TGTGCCAGCAGTCTCGGGACTACGAACACCGGGGAGCTGTTTTTT.

This chain links TRBV29-1 with TRBJ2-3; weak D call: TRBD1 (5 bases). From germline, CDR1 is SQVTM and CDR2 ANQGSEA. V was trimmed by 6 bases and J by 1 base, leaving 20 bases between them. The CDR3 runs to 16 residues. CDR3 residues: CSVLGLPRQRTDTQYF. The CDR3 DNA is TGCAGCGTCCTAGGGCTACCGAGACAGCGCACAGATACGCAGTATTTT.

The CDR3 reads CASSYRGENTGELFF. DNA of the CDR3: TGTGCCAGCAGCTACCGGGGCGAGAACACCGGGGAGCTGTTTTTT. This rearrangement joins TRBV13 to TRBJ2-2, with D possibly being TRBD1 or TRBD2 (5 bases each). Germline lookup yields CDR1 PRHDT and CDR2 FYEKMQ (reference sequence). The V and J ends lost 4 bases and 1 base respectively, with 10 bases between them. CDR3 length: 15 residues.

In this sample, this clone turned up a few times. The chain uses TRBV30 and TRBJ1-5; D gene unclear. Trimming shortened V by 2 bases and J by 4 bases, and 9 bases separated the two germline ends. The germline V gene has CDR1 GTSNPN and CDR2 SVGIG (reference sequence). The CDR3 totals 13 residues. The CDR3 DNA follows: TGTGCCTGGAGTAGGAGGGAGAATCAGCCCCAGCATTTT. Its translation: CAWSRRENQPQHF.

V gene TRBV4-1 combines with J gene TRBJ1-5; 7 nucleotides agree with TRBD1. From germline, CDR1 is MGHRA and CDR2 YSYEKL. The length of the CDR3 is 15 residues. The ends lost 4 bases at V and 3 bases at J; junction bases unmatched: 6. The DNA for the CDR3 is TGCGCCAGCAGCCCCAAGGGGACAGACAATCAGCCCCAGCATTTT. It specifies CASSPKGTDNQPQHF.